These 19 T cell receptor beta chains originate from one sample sequenced in a study of blood T cells in healthy people across ages. Then a second PCR, running roughly 7 to 11 cycles, was carried out with a sample-barcoded 5' primer and a J-beta primer mix. MiXCR, applied by TCRdb to the 5' RACE reads, yields one record per CDR3 protein. The sample holds about 1.6 million distinct CDR3 sequences, approximately 32% seen once. Sequences were obtained from blood. All receptors derive from a woman in her thirties in good health.

A few counts support this clonotype. The V call is TRBV2, the J call TRBJ2-1, with D perhaps assigned TRBD1 or TRBD2 (5 bases each). CDR1 and CDR2 (germline): SNHLY, FYNNEI. V lost 4 bases and J 7 bases, leaving 14 bases between the germline ends. The CDR3 is made up of 14 amino acids. CDR3 DNA sequence: TGTGCCAGCAGTGTCCTCGGTGGGGGTAATGAGCAGTTCTTC. Protein product: CASSVLGGGNEQFF.

The chain joins TRBV6-5 to TRBJ1-5; no clear D gene. The germline V and J ends were trimmed by 4 bases and 9 bases, with 13 bases remaining between them. CDR3 size: 13 residues. Germline V lookup: CDR1 MNHEY, CDR2 SVGAGI. CDR3 sequence: CASSSSRQSPQHF. The CDR3 region has the DNA TGTGCCAGCAGTTCCTCCCGACAATCGCCCCAGCATTTT.

This clonotype has only a few counts. V usage is TRBV28 and J usage is TRBJ1-4, with 7 bases lining up with TRBD1. Germline V gives CDR1 MDHEN, CDR2 SYDVKM. The CDR3 has 15 residues. The V and J ends lost 5 bases and 8 bases, in that order; junction bases with no gene match: 11. The CDR3 loop reads CASSTVGGGMEKLFF. Written as DNA, the CDR3 is TGTGCCAGCAGTACCGTGGGAGGGGGCATGGAAAAACTGTTTTTT.

There are a few counts of this clonotype. V and J are TRBV18 and TRBJ1-6; D unclear. Germline V CDR1 and CDR2: KGHSH, LQKENI. This CDR3 has 14 amino acids. The V end lost 5 bases, the J end lost 8 bases, and 13 bases lay between the germline ends. CDR3 in DNA: TGTGCCAGCTCATCGTCGCTAAACGATTCACCCCTCCACTTT. It specifies CASSSSLNDSPLHF.

The chain uses TRBV20-1 and TRBJ2-1; D not certain. This CDR3 has 12 amino acids. Germline V gene sequence: CDR1 DFQATT, CDR2 SNEGSKA (reference sequence). Trimming cost V 4 bases and J 9 bases, with 13 bases left between them. The CDR3 nucleotides are TGCAGTGCTAAGGGCCCCGGGCCTGAGCAGTTCTTC. This translates into CSAKGPGPEQFF.

To note about this clonotype: A read error is possible here, since a much larger clone lies one base away. The rearrangement joins TRBV28 to TRBJ2-7, with 7 bases fitting TRBD1. The CDR3 is 15 amino acids. Germline V gene data show CDR1 as MDHEN and CDR2 as SYDVKM. The ends lost 5 bases at V and 3 bases at J; junction bases unmatched: 10. The CDR3 here is CASSPPGTAHYEQYF. DNA for the CDR3: TGTGCCAGCAGTCCACCCGGGACAGCTCACTACGAGCAGTACTTC.

This chain connects TRBV13 to TRBJ2-3, with TRBD2 matching over 7 bases. Trimming at V came to 5 bases and at J to 0 bases, leaving 8 bases not matched to a gene. The germline CDR1 and CDR2 sequences are PRHDT and FYEKMQ (reference sequence). This CDR3 region has 16 residues. DNA of the CDR3: TGTGCCAGCAGCCCCCGGACTAGTTCTAGCACAGATACGCAGTATTTT. Translated: CASSPRTSSSTDTQYF.

This clonotype has more than one count but fewer than ten. The chain has TRBV20-1 and TRBJ2-1, with 8 bases that match TRBD2. CDR1 is DFQATT and CDR2 is SNEGSKA in the germline V gene (reference sequence). The length of the CDR3 is 15 residues. V shed 4 bases, J shed 2 bases, and the junction held 7 bases outside the gene matches. As DNA, the CDR3 is TGCAGTGCTACCAAGCGGGGGCCAACCTACAATGAGCAGTTCTTC. Residues: CSATKRGPTYNEQFF.

The rearrangement joins TRBV20-1 to TRBJ2-1; tentatively, D is TRBD2 (5 bases). The CDR3 length is 15 residues. CDR1 and CDR2 (germline): DFQATT, SNEGSKA (reference sequence). The V gene lost 4 bases and the J gene lost 7 bases, with 20 bases spanning the gap. CDR3 sequence reads: CSATPLRPSSNEQFF. CDR3 nucleotide sequence: TGCAGTGCTACCCCTCTAAGACCTAGCTCTAATGAGCAGTTCTTC.

V usage is TRBV27 and J usage is TRBJ2-7, with 8 bases lining up with TRBD2. Germline V gene data show CDR1 as MNHEY and CDR2 as SMNVEV (reference sequence). The CDR3 is 17 residues long. Trimming removed 5 bases from V and 2 bases from J; junction bases left unmatched: 14. The CDR3 here is CASSPLLSGGHTYEQYF. The CDR3 region has the DNA TGTGCCAGCAGTCCCCTTTTAAGCGGGGGACATACCTACGAGCAGTACTTC.

The genes are TRBV20-1 and TRBJ1-2; 9 positions agree with TRBD1. Germline values: CDR1 DFQATT, CDR2 SNEGSKA (reference sequence). The CDR3 totals 11 residues. Trimming removed 5 bases from V and 8 bases from J; junction bases left unmatched: 3. Here the CDR3 DNA reads TGCAGTGCTGGACAGGGGTGGGGCTACACCTTC. Amino acid sequence: CSAGQGWGYTF.

The chain uses TRBV12-3 or TRBV12-4 and TRBJ2-5; 8 bases fit TRBD1. The CDR3 has 15 residues. V lost 6 bases, J lost 5 bases, and 11 bases stayed unmatched. CDR3 sequence reads: CASSLDRVKGETQYF. In nucleotides, the CDR3 is TGTGCCAGCAGCTTGGACAGGGTCAAGGGGGAGACCCAGTACTTC.

On this clonotype: Given a much more abundant clone one base away, this may be a read error. The rearrangement joins TRBV20-1 to TRBJ2-5; 7 bases agree with TRBD2. The germline V gene has CDR1 DFQATT and CDR2 SNEGSKA (reference sequence). The CDR3 runs to 12 residues. The CDR3, as DNA: TGCAGTGCGAGCGGACTAGTAGGTCCCCAGTGCTTC. Its translation: CSASGLVGPQCF.

This chain joins TRBV4-1 and TRBJ2-5, with 11 bases fitting TRBD2. The CDR3 is 18 residues long. Germline CDR1 MGHRA, CDR2 YSYEKL. The V segment lost 0 bases and the J segment 13 bases; nucleotides outside the gene matches: 19. The CDR3 region has the DNA TGCGCCAGCAGCCAAGATCTACTAGCGGGGGACCTCTCCTACGAGCGGTACTTC. Amino acids: CASSQDLLAGDLSYERYF.

The chain employs TRBV6-6 and TRBJ1-1; 11 positions agree with TRBD1. The CDR3 has 16 residues. The germline V gene has CDR1 MNHNY and CDR2 SVGAGI (reference sequence). V gave up 0 bases and J gave up 6 bases; unmatched junction bases: 6. CDR3 bases: TGTGCCAGCAGTTACTCAGGGACAGGGGGTCCGCCTGAAGCTTTCTTT. It yields the protein CASSYSGTGGPPEAFF.

This chain joins TRBV5-1 and TRBJ2-1; TRBD2 aligns across 7 bases. V dropped 4 bases and J dropped 4; count of bases not matched to a gene: 11. The germline gives CDR1 SGHRS, CDR2 YFSETQ. There are 16 residues in the CDR3. The CDR3 reads CASSPSPTSFYNEQFF. CDR3 sequence (DNA): TGCGCCAGCAGCCCGTCCCCGACTAGCTTTTACAATGAGCAGTTCTTC.

The chain carries TRBV6-1 and TRBJ2-7; D is perhaps TRBD1 (5 bases). Germline CDR1 MNHNS, CDR2 SASEGT. The CDR3 runs 14 residues. V lost 7 bases to trimming and J lost 0 bases, with 13 bases between them. The CDR3 is CASIKRTNSYEQYF. The CDR3 DNA is TGTGCCAGCATAAAGAGGACAAACTCCTACGAGCAGTACTTC.

This clonotype was counted between two and nine times. The chain is built from TRBV30 and TRBJ1-2; D ambiguous. Germline V gives CDR1 GTSNPN, CDR2 SVGIG (reference sequence). This CDR3 region has 9 residues. Between the trimmed V and J ends, which lost 5 bases and 6 bases, there was a span of 4 bases. CDR3 loop: CAWGDGYTF. CDR3 sequence (DNA): TGTGCCTGGGGAGATGGCTACACCTTC. The whole variable domain, remainder taken from reference TRBV30 and TRBJ1-2, is SQTIHQWPATLVQPVGSPLSLECTVEGTSNPNLYWYRQAAGRGLQLLFYSVGIGQISSEVPQNLSASRPQDRQFILSSKKLLLSDSGFYLCAWGDGYTFGSGTRLTVV.

This clonotype was picked up a small number of times. The V gene is TRBV25-1, the J gene TRBJ1-4; perhaps TRBD1 as D (5 bases). Trimming took 1 base from V and 4 from J, leaving 7 bases between them. This CDR3 is 14 amino acids long. Germline lookup yields CDR1 MGHDK and CDR2 SYGVNS. The chain's CDR3 is CASSEFGGNEKLFF. CDR3 nucleotides: TGTGCCAGCAGTGAATTTGGGGGTAATGAAAAACTGTTTTTT.